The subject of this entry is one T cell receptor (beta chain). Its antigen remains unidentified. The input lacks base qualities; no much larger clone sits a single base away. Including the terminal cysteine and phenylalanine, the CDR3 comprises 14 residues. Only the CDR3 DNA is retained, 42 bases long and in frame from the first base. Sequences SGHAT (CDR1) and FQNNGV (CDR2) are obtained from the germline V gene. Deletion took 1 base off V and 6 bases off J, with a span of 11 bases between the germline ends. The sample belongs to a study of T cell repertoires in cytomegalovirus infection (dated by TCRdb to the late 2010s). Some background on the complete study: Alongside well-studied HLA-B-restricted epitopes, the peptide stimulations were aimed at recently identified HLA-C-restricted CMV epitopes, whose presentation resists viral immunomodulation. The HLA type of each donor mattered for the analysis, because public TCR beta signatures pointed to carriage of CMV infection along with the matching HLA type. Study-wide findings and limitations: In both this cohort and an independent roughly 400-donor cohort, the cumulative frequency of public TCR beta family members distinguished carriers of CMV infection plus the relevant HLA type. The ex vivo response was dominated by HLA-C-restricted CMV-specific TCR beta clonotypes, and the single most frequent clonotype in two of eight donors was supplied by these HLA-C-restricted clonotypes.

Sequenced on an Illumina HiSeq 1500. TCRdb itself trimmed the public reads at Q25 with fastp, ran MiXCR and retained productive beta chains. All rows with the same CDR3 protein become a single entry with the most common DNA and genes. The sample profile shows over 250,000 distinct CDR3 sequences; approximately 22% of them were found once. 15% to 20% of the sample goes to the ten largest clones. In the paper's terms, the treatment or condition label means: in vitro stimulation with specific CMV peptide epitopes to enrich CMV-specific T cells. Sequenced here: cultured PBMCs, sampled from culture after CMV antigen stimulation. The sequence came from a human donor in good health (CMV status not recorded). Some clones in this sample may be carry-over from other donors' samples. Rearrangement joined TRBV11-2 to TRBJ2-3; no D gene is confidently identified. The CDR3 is CASSLATLRDTQYF. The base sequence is TGTGCCAGCAGCTTAGCCACTCTCCGTGATACGCAGTATTTT.